Listed here are 22 T cell receptor beta chains from one sample, sequenced in a study of T-cell reconstitution after alpha-beta-depleted transplantation in children. Study-wide points: The authors attributed T-cell counts and diversity one year after transplant mostly to newly produced T cells.

Antigens of these TCRs are unknown. As it was prepared, the TCRbeta library received unique molecular identifiers. In TCRdb, the PCR reads were re-called with MiXCR into one record per CDR3 protein. Of hundreds of thousands of distinct CDR3 sequences in the sample, less than 9.5% were seen once. Sequenced here: peripheral blood, sampled 360 days after TCRalphabeta/CD19-depleted stem cell transplant. The source is a female patient between 2 and 15 years old who had a stem cell transplant for Fanconi anemia, so the T cells may come from the graft donor.

This clonotype was detected many times. The chain joins TRBV29-1 to TRBJ1-1; no clear D. The germline V and J ends were trimmed by 6 bases and 0 bases, with 5 bases remaining between them. Germline V gene data show CDR1 as SQVTM and CDR2 as ANQGSEA. The CDR3 is 11 amino acids. The CDR3 reads CSVRMNTEAFF. The CDR3 region has the DNA TGCAGCGTCAGAATGAACACTGAAGCTTTCTTT. Looking up the rest from reference TRBV29-1 and TRBJ1-1 gives the full variable domain: SAVISQKPSRDICQRGTSLTIQCQVDSQVTMMFWYRQQPGQSLTLIATANQGSEATYESGFVIDKFPISRPNLTFSTLTVSNMSPEDSSIYLCSVRMNTEAFFGQGTRLTVV.

This chain links TRBV30 with TRBJ2-7; 11 bases agree with TRBD1. The germline gives CDR1 GTSNPN, CDR2 SVGIG (reference sequence). The CDR3 spans 14 residues. Unmatched junction bases numbered 5, after V lost 4 bases and J lost 3 bases. The CDR3 DNA is TGTGCCTGGACCTGGACAGGGGGCCACTACGAGCAGTACTTC. Its translation: CAWTWTGGHYEQYF.

The sample holds many counts of this clonotype. V is TRBV4-2 and J is TRBJ2-5, with D possibly being TRBD2 (5 bases). The CDR3 is 15 amino acids. Germline CDR1 reads LGHNA; CDR2 reads YNFKEQ. V lost 0 bases and J lost 2, with 10 bases in between. The CDR3 loop reads CASSQDTSGQETQYF. CDR3 coding DNA: TGTGCCAGCAGCCAAGATACCAGCGGACAAGAGACCCAGTACTTC.

The genes are TRBV18 and TRBJ2-2, with D perhaps given as TRBD1 or TRBD2 (5 bases each). CDR1 is KGHSH, CDR2 LQKENI, per germline. The CDR3 extends over 16 amino acids. V was trimmed by 4 bases and J by 2 bases, leaving 14 bases between them. The CDR3 DNA reads TGTGCCAGCTCACTCACCGGGACGAGTAACACCGGGGAGCTGTTTTTT. It codes for CASSLTGTSNTGELFF.

The chain is built from TRBV10-3 and TRBJ2-2, with D hard to call. The V end lost 8 bases, the J end lost 0 bases, and 19 bases lay between the germline ends. This CDR3 comprises 17 residues. Per the germline V gene, CDR1 is ENHRY and CDR2 is SYGVKD. In DNA form, the CDR3 reads TGTGCCATCTCGAGCCAGGACCGTCTGGCGAACACCGGGGAGCTGTTTTTT. Translating it yields CAISSQDRLANTGELFF.

This clonotype has ten or more counts. V gene TRBV7-2 combines with J gene TRBJ2-4; 10 nucleotides match TRBD2. From germline, CDR1 is SGHTA and CDR2 FQGNSA. V lost 5 bases to trimming and J lost 0 bases; unmatched junction nucleotides: 10. The CDR3 loop spans 18 amino acids. CDR3 coding DNA: TGTGCCAGCAGCCCGAGGACTAGCGGTAACCTAGCCAAAAACATTCAGTACTTC. It translates to CASSPRTSGNLAKNIQYF.

This clonotype showed up many times. The CDR3 is CSVDRVEDYGYTF. The DNA of the CDR3 is TGCAGCGTTGACAGGGTCGAAGACTATGGCTACACCTTC. This chain joins TRBV29-1 and TRBJ1-2; tentative D call: TRBD1 (5 bases). This CDR3 has 13 amino acids. CDR1 and CDR2 (germline): SQVTM, ANQGSEA. Trimming stripped 3 bases from V and 3 bases from J, with 11 bases between.

This clonotype was observed at least ten times. This chain connects TRBV20-1 to TRBJ2-5; D is unresolved. V lost 1 base, J lost 5 bases, and 5 bases lay in between. This CDR3 has 11 amino acids. Germline values: CDR1 DFQATT, CDR2 SNEGSKA (reference sequence). The CDR3 reads CSARVSETQYF. In DNA form, the CDR3 reads TGCAGTGCTAGAGTTTCTGAGACCCAGTACTTC.

This clonotype was observed many times. The chain uses TRBV7-3 and TRBJ2-1, with a possible D match to TRBD2 (6 bases). CDR1 is SGHTA and CDR2 is FQGTGA in the germline V gene. V lost 3 bases and J 0 bases, leaving 6 bases between the germline ends. This CDR3 has 14 amino acids. CDR3 nucleotides: TGTGCCAGCAGCTTCGGGGGCTCCTACAATGAGCAGTTCTTC. Translating it yields CASSFGGSYNEQFF. The whole variable domain, filled in from reference TRBV7-3 and TRBJ2-1, reads GAGVSQTPSNKVTEKGKYVELRCDPISGHTALYWYRQSLGQGPEFLIYFQGTGAADDSGLPNDRFFAVRPEGSVSTLKIQRTERGDSAVYLCASSFGGSYNEQFFGPGTRLTVL.

This clonotype was observed a handful of times. The V call is TRBV6-5, the J call TRBJ2-1; D remains unclear. The germline V gene has CDR1 MNHEY and CDR2 SVGAGI. CDR3 length: 13 amino acids. Between the trimmed V and J ends, which lost 2 bases and 4 bases, there was a span of 6 bases. CDR3 region: CASSYVGYNEQFF. CDR3 bases: TGTGCCAGCAGTTACGTTGGTTACAATGAGCAGTTCTTC.

This clonotype was counted ten times or more. CDR3 sequence (DNA): TGTGCCAGCAGCGGGAGGACTCTCAATGAGCAGTTCTTC. It specifies CASSGRTLNEQFF. V gene TRBV12-3 or TRBV12-4 combines with J gene TRBJ2-1; 7 nucleotides align to TRBD2. This CDR3 region has 13 residues. V shed 6 bases and J 6 bases; nucleotides not matched to a gene: 5.

V is TRBV4-2 and J is TRBJ2-2; 11 bases fit TRBD2. The trim removed 0 bases at V and 5 bases at J, leaving 5 bases unmatched. CDR1 and CDR2 (germline): LGHNA, YNFKEQ. The CDR3 is made up of 17 amino acids. The CDR3 DNA is TGTGCCAGCAGCCAAGAGAACCTAGCGGGAGGAACCGGGGAGCTGTTTTTT. Its protein product is CASSQENLAGGTGELFF.

The table lists this clonotype with a few counts. V usage is TRBV10-3 and J usage is TRBJ1-2; 10 positions match TRBD1. Germline V gene sequence: CDR1 ENHRY, CDR2 SYGVKD. This CDR3 region has 18 residues. V was clipped by 2 bases and J by 1 base; unmatched bases: 10. The CDR3 protein is CAISEPPGTGEDNYGYTF. CDR3 bases: TGTGCCATCAGTGAGCCTCCCGGGACAGGGGAAGATAACTATGGCTACACCTTC.

This clonotype was recorded a few times. The rearrangement uses TRBV10-3 and TRBJ2-3; 9 bases line up with TRBD2. The J segment lost 2 bases and the V segment lost 3 bases, leaving 6 bases of the junction unmatched. The CDR3 sequence is 16 residues long. Germline CDR1 is ENHRY and CDR2 is SYGVKD. The CDR3 DNA is TGTGCCATCAGTGACCGCGGGGGGGAGGCCACAGATACGCAGTATTTT. Its protein product is CAISDRGGEATDTQYF.

This clonotype was detected ten times or more. The gene calls are TRBV28 and TRBJ2-3; 10 bases agree with TRBD1. Germline V CDR1 and CDR2: MDHEN, SYDVKM. V was pared by 3 bases and J by 4 bases, with 4 bases of the junction left unmatched. The CDR3 spans 15 residues. The DNA of the CDR3 is TGTGCCAGCAGTTTCGACAGGGGGCGGGCAGATACGCAGTATTTT. This encodes CASSFDRGRADTQYF.

This clonotype showed up many times. V and J are TRBV7-9 and TRBJ1-4, with 9 bases fitting TRBD1. In germline, CDR1 is SEHNR, CDR2 FQNEAQ (reference sequence). This CDR3 is built from 15 residues. V shed 5 bases, J shed 6 bases, and the junction held 7 bases outside the gene matches. The CDR3 loop is CASSPTQGADEKLFF. For the CDR3, the DNA is TGTGCCAGCAGCCCTACACAGGGGGCAGATGAAAAACTGTTTTTT.

At least ten counts were recorded for this clonotype. The CDR3 protein is CASSLVGRQGSQPQHF. The CDR3 DNA sequence: TGTGCCAGCAGCTTAGTTGGACGGCAGGGGAGTCAGCCCCAGCATTTT. The chain uses TRBV7-2 and TRBJ1-5, with D maybe TRBD1 (6 bases). The CDR3 is made up of 16 amino acids. Per the germline V gene, CDR1 is SGHTA and CDR2 is FQGNSA. Trimming left V 1 base short and J 6 bases short, with 16 bases between.

This clonotype was seen at least ten times. The chain uses TRBV28 and TRBJ2-7; D may be TRBD2 (6 bases). Germline V lookup: CDR1 MDHEN, CDR2 SYDVKM. The CDR3 loop spans 16 amino acids. V was trimmed by 3 bases and J by 0 bases, leaving 15 bases between them. CDR3 sequence: CASSFRRGSSSYEQYV. For the CDR3, the DNA is TGTGCCAGCAGTTTCAGGCGGGGATCGAGCTCCTACGAGCAGTACGTC.

The V and J genes are TRBV6-2 or TRBV6-3 and TRBJ1-1; no firm D call. Per the germline V gene, CDR1 is MNHEY and CDR2 is SVGEGT. The CDR3 spans 16 residues. V lost 5 bases and J 1 base, leaving 17 bases between the germline ends. The CDR3 here is CASSPSSGYRNTEAFF. The DNA for the CDR3 is TGTGCCAGCAGTCCCAGCTCCGGGTATCGGAACACTGAAGCTTTCTTT.

The genes are TRBV11-2 and TRBJ1-4, with D unclear. The CDR3 spans 14 residues. CDR1 is SGHAT and CDR2 is FQNNGV in the germline V gene. Between the trimmed V and J ends, which lost 4 bases and 6 bases, there was a span of 12 bases. DNA of the CDR3: TGTGCCAGCAGCTCGGACGGTGGTCATGAAAAACTGTTTTTT. Its translation: CASSSDGGHEKLFF.

The chain is built from TRBV5-1 and TRBJ2-1, with 11 bases that match TRBD2. The CDR3 has 16 residues. V shed 0 bases and J 4 bases; nucleotides not matched to a gene: 3. Per germline, CDR1 SGHRS and CDR2 YFSETQ. In nucleotides, the CDR3 is TGCGCCAGCAGCTTGGCGGCTAGCGGGGGGTACAATGAGCAGTTCTTC. Residues: CASSLAASGGYNEQFF.

The chain employs TRBV6-2 or TRBV6-3 and TRBJ1-6; D gene ambiguous. Germline lookup yields CDR1 MNHEY and CDR2 SVGEGT. The CDR3 length is 15 residues. V dropped 5 bases and J dropped 11 bases, with 19 bases sitting between them. The CDR3 protein is CASSHRREGKAPLHF. CDR3 coding DNA: TGTGCCAGCAGTCACCGACGGGAGGGAAAGGCACCCCTCCACTTT.